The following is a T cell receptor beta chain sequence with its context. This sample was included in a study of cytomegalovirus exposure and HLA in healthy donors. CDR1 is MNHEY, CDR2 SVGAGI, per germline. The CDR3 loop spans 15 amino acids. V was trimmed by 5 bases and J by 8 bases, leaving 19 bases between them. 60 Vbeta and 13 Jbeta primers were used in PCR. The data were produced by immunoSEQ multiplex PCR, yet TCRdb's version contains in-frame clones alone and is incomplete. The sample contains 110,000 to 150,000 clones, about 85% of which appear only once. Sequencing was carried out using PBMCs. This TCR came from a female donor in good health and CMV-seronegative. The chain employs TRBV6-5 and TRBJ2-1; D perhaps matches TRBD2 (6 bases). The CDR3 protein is CASSTPRRDLDEQFF. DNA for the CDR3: TGTGCCAGCAGTACCCCCCGGCGGGATCTCGATGAGCAGTTCTTC.